This TCR beta chain derives from a study of CD8+CD57+ T cells in acquired aplastic anemia. Study summary: Yields of DNA that came from sorted CD4+ and CD8+ cells averaged about 3.5 ug.

Germline V gene sequence: CDR1 KGHDR, CDR2 SFDVKD. This CDR3 comprises 15 residues. V shed 5 bases, J shed 0 bases, and the junction held 5 bases outside the gene matches. Findings and caveats of the study: Simpson's diversity of CD8+ cells was not significantly different in patients compared with controls.

In patients chosen for sequencing, flow cytometry had shown CD8+CD57+ cell expansion. Genomic DNA, serving as template, underwent TCR beta VDJ and CDR3 profiling. One entry per CDR3 protein, called by TCRdb with MiXCR from the reads. The table includes 150,000 to 200,000 distinct CDR3 sequences, about 50% detected once. About this clonotype: Its antigen remains unknown.

The material sequenced was sorted CD4+, CD8+, or CD8+CD57+ T cells (not recorded which) from PBMCs. The chain joins TRBV24-1 to TRBJ2-5, with TRBD1 matching over 7 bases. The receptor's source is a human donor with aplastic anemia. The CDR3 reads CATSGFDRDQETQYF. CDR3 nucleotides: TGTGCCACCAGTGGCTTTGACAGGGACCAAGAGACCCAGTACTTC.